The clone carrying this T cell receptor (beta chain) was seen a handful of times. The data originate from a study of blood T cell repertoires in COVID-19. The CDR3 totals 14 residues. Germline CDR1 reads KGHSH; CDR2 reads LQKENI. V was pared by 1 base and J by 1 base, with 8 bases between. Generated by immunoSEQ multiplex PCR, the TCRdb table keeps only in-frame clones and is missing some. The repertoire holds about 330,000 clones, with roughly nine tenths as singletons. The source material was PBMCs or T cells enriched from blood (not recorded which). This TCR derives from a woman aged 25 to 39 who had recovered from COVID-19. This chain connects TRBV18 to TRBJ2-7; D is perhaps TRBD2 (5 bases). For the CDR3, the DNA is TGTGCCAGCTCACCACAAGGGAGATCCTACGAGCAGTACTTC. It codes for CASSPQGRSYEQYF.